This is a list of T cell receptor beta chains from one sample in a study of shared clonotypes between healthy human individuals. The method was immunoSEQ multiplex PCR; TCRdb's version includes in-frame clones alone and lacks a portion of them. In the table there are under 2,000,000 clones, about 95% of which are singletons. The sequenced material came from naive CD8+ T cells sorted from blood. All receptors derive from a man aged 18 to 30 in good health. Both conserved end residues are part of each CDR3. The D gene is left open where the match is weak. For some rows the clone size is stated as once, few or many, or as a class when expanded; others skip it.

TRBD1 | TRBJ1-5 | NA | TRBV28 | CASREDRADPWQPQHF | TGTGCCAGCAGGGAGGACAGGGCGGATCCGTGGCAGCCCCAGCATTTT
NA | TRBJ2-7 | NA | TRBV6-5 | CASGQGIRPSYEQYF | TGTGCCAGCGGGCAGGGGATCCGACCCTCCTACGAGCAGTACTTC
NA | TRBJ2-3 | NA | TRBV11-3 | CASSQGTTDTQYF | TGTGCCAGCAGCCAAGGAACCACAGATACGCAGTATTTT
NA | TRBJ1-1 | NA | TRBV5-1 | CASRIGSPNTEAFF | TGCGCCAGCAGGATCGGGAGTCCGAACACTGAAGCTTTCTTT
NA | TRBJ1-1 | once | TRBV5-1 | CASSLGGSNTEAFF | TGCGCCAGCAGCTTGGGAGGGAGTAACACTGAAGCTTTCTTT
NA | TRBJ1-2 | NA | TRBV11-2 | CASSLVAGGEYGYTF | TGTGCCAGCAGCTTAGTGGCAGGTGGCGAATATGGCTACACCTTC
NA | TRBJ2-2 | NA | TRBV5-1 | CASSLGENGELFF | TGCGCCAGCAGCTTGGGAGAGAACGGGGAGCTGTTTTTT
NA | TRBJ2-6 | NA | TRBV30 | CAWSVWQRSSGANVLTF | TGTGCCTGGAGTGTATGGCAGAGAAGCTCTGGGGCCAACGTCCTGACTTTC
NA | TRBJ2-6 | NA | TRBV5-8 | CASSPKGIPSGANVLTF | TGTGCCAGCAGCCCCAAGGGGATCCCCTCTGGGGCCAACGTCCTGACTTTC
NA | TRBJ1-5 | NA | TRBV7-6 | CASSDGNQPQHF | TGTGCCAGCAGCGACGGCAATCAGCCCCAGCATTTT
NA | TRBJ2-1 | NA | TRBV5-4 | CASSLTGTYNEQFF | TGTGCCAGCAGCTTGACAGGGACCTACAATGAGCAGTTCTTC
NA | TRBJ1-4 | NA | TRBV30 | CAWGELATNEKLFF | TGTGCCTGGGGCGAACTTGCAACTAATGAAAAACTGTTTTTT